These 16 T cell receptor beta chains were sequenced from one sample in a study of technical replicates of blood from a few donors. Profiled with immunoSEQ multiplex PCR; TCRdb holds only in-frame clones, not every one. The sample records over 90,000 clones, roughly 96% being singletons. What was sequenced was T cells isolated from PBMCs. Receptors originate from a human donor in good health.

CDR3: CASSIGTGNQPQHF. The CDR3 nucleotides read TGTGCCAGCAGCATCGGGACAGGGAATCAGCCCCAGCATTTT. The chain uses TRBV7-9 and TRBJ1-5, with 9 bases fitting TRBD1. V was pared by 5 bases and J by 4 bases, with 3 bases of the junction left unmatched. This CDR3 has 14 residues. Germline V lookup: CDR1 SEHNR, CDR2 FQNEAQ (reference sequence).

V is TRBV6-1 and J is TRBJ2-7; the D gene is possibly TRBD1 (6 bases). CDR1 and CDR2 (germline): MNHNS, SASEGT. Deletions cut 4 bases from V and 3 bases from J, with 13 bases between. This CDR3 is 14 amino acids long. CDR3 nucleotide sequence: TGTGCCAGCAGTGTTCGGGACACCCTCTACGAGCAGTACTTC. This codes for CASSVRDTLYEQYF.

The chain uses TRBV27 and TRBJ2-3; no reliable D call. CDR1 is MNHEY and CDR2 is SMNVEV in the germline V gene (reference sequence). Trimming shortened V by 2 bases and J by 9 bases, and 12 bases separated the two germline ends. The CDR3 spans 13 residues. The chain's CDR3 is CASSLDVFRTQYF. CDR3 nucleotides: TGTGCCAGCAGTTTAGATGTCTTCAGGACGCAGTATTTT.

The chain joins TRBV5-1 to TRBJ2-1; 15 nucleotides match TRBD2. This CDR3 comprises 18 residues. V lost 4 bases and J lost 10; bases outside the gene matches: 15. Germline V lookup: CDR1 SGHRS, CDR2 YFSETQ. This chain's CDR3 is CASSKAFGTSGGWGEQFF. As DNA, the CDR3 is TGCGCCAGCAGCAAAGCATTCGGGACTAGCGGGGGGTGGGGAGAGCAGTTCTTC. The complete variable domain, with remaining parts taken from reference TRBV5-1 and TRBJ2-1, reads KAGVTQTPRYLIKTRGQQVTLSCSPISGHRSVSWYQQTPGQGLQFLFEYFSETQRNKGNFPGRFSGRQFSNSRSEMNVSTLELGDSALYLCASSKAFGTSGGWGEQFFGPGTRLTVL.

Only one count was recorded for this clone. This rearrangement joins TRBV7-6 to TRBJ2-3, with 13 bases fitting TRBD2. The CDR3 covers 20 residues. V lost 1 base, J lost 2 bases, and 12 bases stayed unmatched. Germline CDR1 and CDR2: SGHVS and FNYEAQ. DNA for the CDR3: TGTGCCAGCAGCTTAGAAGTTGCCGGGACTAGCGGGGCGATCACAGATACGCAGTATTTT. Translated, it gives CASSLEVAGTSGAITDTQYF.

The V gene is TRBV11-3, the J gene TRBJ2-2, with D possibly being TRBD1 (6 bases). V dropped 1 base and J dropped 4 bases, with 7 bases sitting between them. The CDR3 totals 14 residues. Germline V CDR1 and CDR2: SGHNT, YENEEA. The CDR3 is CASSLGGRTGELFF. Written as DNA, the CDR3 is TGTGCCAGCAGCTTAGGGGGGCGCACCGGGGAGCTGTTTTTT.

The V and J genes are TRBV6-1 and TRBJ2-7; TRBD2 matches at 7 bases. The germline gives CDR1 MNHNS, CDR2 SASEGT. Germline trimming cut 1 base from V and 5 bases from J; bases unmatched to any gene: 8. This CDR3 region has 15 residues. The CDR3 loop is CASSEVGGSRDEQYF. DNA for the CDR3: TGTGCCAGCAGTGAAGTGGGCGGGAGTCGTGACGAGCAGTACTTC.

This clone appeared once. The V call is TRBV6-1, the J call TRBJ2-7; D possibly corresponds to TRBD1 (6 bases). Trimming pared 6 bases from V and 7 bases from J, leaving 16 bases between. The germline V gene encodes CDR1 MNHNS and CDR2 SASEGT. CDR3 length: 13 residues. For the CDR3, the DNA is TGTGCCAGCAGCGCGTACAGGGTTCGGGAGCAGTACTTC. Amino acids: CASSAYRVREQYF.

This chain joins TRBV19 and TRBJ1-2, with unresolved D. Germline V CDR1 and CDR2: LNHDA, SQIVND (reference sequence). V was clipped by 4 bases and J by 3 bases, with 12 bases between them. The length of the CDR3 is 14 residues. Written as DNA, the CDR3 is TGTGCCAGTAGTAACGGGTACATGGACTATGGCTACACCTTC. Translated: CASSNGYMDYGYTF.

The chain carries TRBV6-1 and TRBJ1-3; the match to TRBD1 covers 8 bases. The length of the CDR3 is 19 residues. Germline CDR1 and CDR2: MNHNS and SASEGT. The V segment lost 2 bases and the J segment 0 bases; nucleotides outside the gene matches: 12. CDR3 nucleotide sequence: TGTGCCAGCAGTGAATCGCCCGGCAGGGGGCTCGTCTCTGGAAACACCATATATTTT. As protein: CASSESPGRGLVSGNTIYF.

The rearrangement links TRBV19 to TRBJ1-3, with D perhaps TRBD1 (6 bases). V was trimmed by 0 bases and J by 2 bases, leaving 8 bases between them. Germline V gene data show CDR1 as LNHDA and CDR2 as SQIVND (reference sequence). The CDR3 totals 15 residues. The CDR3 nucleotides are TGTGCCAGTAGTATAGACGGGGGGCCTGGAAACACCATATATTTT. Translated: CASSIDGGPGNTIYF.

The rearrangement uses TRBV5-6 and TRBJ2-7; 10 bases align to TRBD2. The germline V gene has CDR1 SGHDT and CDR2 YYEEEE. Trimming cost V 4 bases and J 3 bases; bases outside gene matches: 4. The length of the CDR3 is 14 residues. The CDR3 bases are TGTGCCAGCAGCCGGACTAGCGGAGGCTACGAGCAGTACTTC. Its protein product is CASSRTSGGYEQYF.

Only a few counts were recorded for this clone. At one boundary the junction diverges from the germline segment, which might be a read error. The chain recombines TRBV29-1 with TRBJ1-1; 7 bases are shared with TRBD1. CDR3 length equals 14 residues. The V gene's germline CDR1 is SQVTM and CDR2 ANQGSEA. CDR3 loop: CSAERAGGNTEAFF. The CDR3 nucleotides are TGCAGCGCTGAAAGGGCAGGGGGAAACACTGAAGCTTTCTTT. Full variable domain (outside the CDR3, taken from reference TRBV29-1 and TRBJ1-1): SAVISQKPSRDICQRGTSLTIQCQVDSQVTMMFWYRQQPGQSLTLIATANQGSEATYESGFVIDKFPISRPNLTFSTLTVSNMSPEDSSIYLCSAERAGGNTEAFFGQGTRLTVV.

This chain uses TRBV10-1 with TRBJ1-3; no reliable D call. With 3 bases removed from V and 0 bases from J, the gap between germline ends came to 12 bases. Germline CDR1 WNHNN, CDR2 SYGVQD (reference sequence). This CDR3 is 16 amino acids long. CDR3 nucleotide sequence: TGCGCCAGCAGTGAAGGAGGCTTGGGCTCTGGAAACACCATATATTTT. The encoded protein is CASSEGGLGSGNTIYF.

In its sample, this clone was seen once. The CDR3 region has the DNA TGTGCCAGCAGCTTGGCTTCTGAAGCTTTCTTT. Translation: CASSLASEAFF. The gene calls are TRBV5-6 and TRBJ1-1, with no clear D. Germline CDR1 SGHDT, CDR2 YYEEEE. The CDR3 contains 11 residues. Between the trimmed V and J ends, which lost 0 bases and 6 bases, there was a span of 3 bases.

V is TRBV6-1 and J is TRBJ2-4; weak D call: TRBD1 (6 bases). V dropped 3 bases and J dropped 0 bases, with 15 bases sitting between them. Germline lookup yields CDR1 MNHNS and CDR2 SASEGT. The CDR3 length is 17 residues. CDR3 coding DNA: TGTGCCAGCAGTGATGCGTCGGGGACACTAGCCAAAAACATTCAGTACTTC. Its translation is CASSDASGTLAKNIQYF.